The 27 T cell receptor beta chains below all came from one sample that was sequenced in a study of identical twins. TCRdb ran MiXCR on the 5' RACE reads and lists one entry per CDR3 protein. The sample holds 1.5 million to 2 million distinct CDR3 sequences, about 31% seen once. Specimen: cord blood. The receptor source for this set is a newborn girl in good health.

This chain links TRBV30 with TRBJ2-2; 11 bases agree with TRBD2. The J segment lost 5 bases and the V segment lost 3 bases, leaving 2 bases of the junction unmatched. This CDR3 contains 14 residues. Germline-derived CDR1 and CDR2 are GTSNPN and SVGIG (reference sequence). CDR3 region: CAWRLAGATGELFF. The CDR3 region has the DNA TGTGCCTGGAGACTAGCGGGGGCTACCGGGGAGCTGTTTTTT.

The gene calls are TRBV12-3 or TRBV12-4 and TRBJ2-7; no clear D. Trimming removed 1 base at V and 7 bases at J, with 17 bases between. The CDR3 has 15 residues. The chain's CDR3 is CASSLGISRYNEQYF. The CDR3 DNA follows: TGTGCCAGCAGTTTAGGGATAAGCCGATACAATGAGCAGTACTTC.

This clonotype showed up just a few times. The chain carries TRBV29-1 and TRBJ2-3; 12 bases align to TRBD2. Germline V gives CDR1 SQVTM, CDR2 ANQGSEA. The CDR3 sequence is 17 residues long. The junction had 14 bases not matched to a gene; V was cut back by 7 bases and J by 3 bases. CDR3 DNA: TGCAGCGCCAAAGGGTCTAGCGGGAGGGGAAGTACAGATACGCAGTATTTT. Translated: CSAKGSSGRGSTDTQYF.

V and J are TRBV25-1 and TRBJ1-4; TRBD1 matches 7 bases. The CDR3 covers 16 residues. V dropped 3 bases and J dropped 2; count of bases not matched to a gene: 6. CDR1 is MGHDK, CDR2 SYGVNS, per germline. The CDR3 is CASSEEVDRTNEKLFF. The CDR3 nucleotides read TGTGCCAGCAGTGAGGAGGTGGACAGGACTAATGAAAAACTGTTTTTT.

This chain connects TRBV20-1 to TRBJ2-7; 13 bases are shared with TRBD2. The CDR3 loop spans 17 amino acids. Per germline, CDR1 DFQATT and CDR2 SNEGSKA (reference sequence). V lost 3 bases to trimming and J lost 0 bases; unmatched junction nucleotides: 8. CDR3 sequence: CSASKGTSGVFSYEQYF. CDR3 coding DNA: TGCAGTGCTAGTAAGGGGACTAGCGGGGTCTTCTCCTACGAGCAGTACTTC.

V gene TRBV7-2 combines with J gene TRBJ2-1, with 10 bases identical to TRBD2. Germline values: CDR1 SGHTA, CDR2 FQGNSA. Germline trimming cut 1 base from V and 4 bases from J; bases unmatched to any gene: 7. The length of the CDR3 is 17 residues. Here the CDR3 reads CASSLVWKLAGYNEQFF. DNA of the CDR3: TGTGCCAGCAGCTTAGTTTGGAAACTAGCGGGGTACAATGAGCAGTTCTTC.

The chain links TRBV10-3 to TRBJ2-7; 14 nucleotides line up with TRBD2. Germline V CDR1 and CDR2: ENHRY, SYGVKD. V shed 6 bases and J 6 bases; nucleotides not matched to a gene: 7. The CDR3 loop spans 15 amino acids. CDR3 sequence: CAISGLAGGWGEQYF. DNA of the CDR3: TGTGCCATCAGCGGACTAGCGGGGGGTTGGGGCGAGCAGTACTTC.

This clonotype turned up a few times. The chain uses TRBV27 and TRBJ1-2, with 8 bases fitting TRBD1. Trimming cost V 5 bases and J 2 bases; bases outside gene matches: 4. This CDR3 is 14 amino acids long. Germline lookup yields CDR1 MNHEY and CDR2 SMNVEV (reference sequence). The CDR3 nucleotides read TGTGCCAGCAGTATAACAGGGGGAAACTATGGCTACACCTTC. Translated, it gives CASSITGGNYGYTF.

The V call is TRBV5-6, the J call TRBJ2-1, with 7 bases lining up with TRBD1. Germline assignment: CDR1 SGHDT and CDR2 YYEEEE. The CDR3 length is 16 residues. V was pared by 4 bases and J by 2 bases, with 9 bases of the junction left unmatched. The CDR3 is CASSGPGTAPYNEQFF. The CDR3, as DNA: TGTGCCAGCAGCGGTCCCGGGACAGCTCCCTACAATGAGCAGTTCTTC. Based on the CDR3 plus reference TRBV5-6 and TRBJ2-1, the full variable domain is DAGVTQSPTHLIKTRGQQVTLRCSPKSGHDTVSWYQQALGQGPQFIFQYYEEEERQRGNFPDRFSGHQFPNYSSELNVNALLLGDSALYLCASSGPGTAPYNEQFFGPGTRLTVL.

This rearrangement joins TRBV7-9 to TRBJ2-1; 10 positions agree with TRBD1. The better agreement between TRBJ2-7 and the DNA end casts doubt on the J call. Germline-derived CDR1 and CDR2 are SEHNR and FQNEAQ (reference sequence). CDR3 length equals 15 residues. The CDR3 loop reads CASSLGGDRGNEQYF. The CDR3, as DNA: TGTGCCAGCAGCTTAGGAGGGGACAGGGGCAATGAGCAGTACTTC.

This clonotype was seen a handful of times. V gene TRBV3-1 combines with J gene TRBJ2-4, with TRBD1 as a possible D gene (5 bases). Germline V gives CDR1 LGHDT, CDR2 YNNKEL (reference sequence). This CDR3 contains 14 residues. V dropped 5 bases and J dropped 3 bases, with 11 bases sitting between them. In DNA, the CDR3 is TGTGCCAGCAGCGGTGGGGCAGGCAAAAACATTCAGTACTTC. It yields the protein CASSGGAGKNIQYF.

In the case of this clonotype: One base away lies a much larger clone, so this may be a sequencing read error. As DNA, the CDR3 is TGTGCCAGCAGTTCCGAGTCCATAGAGCACGAGCAGTCCTTC. Translated, it gives CASSSESIEHEQSF. The J gene is TRBJ2-5, the V gene TRBV27; D call uncertain. Germline assignment: CDR1 MNHEY and CDR2 SMNVEV (reference sequence). This CDR3 is 14 amino acids long.

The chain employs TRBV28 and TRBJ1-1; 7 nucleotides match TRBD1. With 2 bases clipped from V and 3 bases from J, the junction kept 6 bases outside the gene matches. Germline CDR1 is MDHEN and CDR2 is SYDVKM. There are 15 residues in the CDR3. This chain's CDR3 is CASSLKGALDTEAFF. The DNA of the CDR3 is TGTGCCAGCAGTTTAAAGGGGGCGCTGGACACTGAAGCTTTCTTT.

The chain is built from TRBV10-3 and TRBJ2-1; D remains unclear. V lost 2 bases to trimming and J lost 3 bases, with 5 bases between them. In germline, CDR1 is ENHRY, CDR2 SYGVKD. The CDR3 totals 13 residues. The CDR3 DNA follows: TGTGCCATCAGTGAGCCTAGCTACAATGAGCAGTTCTTC. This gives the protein CAISEPSYNEQFF.

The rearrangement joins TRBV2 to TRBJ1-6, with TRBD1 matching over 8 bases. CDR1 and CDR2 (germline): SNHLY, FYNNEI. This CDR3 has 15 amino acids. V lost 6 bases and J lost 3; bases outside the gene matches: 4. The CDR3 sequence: CASRDRAYYNSPLHF. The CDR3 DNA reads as TGTGCCAGCAGGGACAGGGCGTACTATAATTCACCCCTCCACTTT.

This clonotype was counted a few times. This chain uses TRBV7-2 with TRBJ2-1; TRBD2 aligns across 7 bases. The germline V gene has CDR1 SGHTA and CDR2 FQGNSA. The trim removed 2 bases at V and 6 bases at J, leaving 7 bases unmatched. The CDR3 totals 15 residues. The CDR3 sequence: CASSLQAGIVNEQFF. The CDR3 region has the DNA TGTGCCAGCAGCTTACAAGCGGGAATTGTCAATGAGCAGTTCTTC.

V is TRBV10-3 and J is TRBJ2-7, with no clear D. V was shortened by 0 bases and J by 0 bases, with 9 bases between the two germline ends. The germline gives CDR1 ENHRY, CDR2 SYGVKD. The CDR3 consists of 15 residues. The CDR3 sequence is CAISESVYYSYEQYF. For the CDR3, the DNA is TGTGCCATCAGTGAGTCCGTTTACTACTCCTACGAGCAGTACTTC.

The CDR3 here is CASSDWAGTDTQYF. CDR3 nucleotides: TGTGCCAGCAGTGATTGGGCAGGCACAGATACGCAGTATTTT. The gene calls are TRBV2 and TRBJ2-3, with D hard to call. The CDR3 is made up of 14 amino acids. Per germline, CDR1 SNHLY and CDR2 FYNNEI. V was clipped by 3 bases and J by 1 base, with 8 bases between them.

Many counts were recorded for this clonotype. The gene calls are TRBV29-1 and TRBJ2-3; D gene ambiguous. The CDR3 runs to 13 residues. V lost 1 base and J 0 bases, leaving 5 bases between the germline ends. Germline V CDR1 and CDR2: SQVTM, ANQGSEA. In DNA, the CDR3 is TGCAGCGTTGAAGGGCGTAGCACAGATACGCAGTATTTT. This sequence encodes CSVEGRSTDTQYF.

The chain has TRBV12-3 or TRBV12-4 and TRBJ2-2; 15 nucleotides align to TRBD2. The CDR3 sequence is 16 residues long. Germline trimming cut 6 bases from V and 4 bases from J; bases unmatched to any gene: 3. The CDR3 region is CASRGLAGGITGELFF. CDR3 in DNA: TGTGCCAGCAGGGGACTAGCGGGAGGCATCACCGGGGAGCTGTTTTTT.

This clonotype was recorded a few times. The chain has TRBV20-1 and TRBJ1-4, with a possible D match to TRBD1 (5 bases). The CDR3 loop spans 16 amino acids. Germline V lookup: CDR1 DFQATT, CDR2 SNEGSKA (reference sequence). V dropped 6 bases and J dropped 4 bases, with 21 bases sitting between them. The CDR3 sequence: CSASWGREGSNEKLFF. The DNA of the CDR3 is TGCAGTGCCTCATGGGGCAGGGAAGGGAGTAATGAAAAACTGTTTTTT.

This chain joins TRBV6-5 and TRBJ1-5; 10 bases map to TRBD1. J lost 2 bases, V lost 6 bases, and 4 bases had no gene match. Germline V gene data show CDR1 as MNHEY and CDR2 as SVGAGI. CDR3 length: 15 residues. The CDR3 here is CASSRDRGCNQPQHF. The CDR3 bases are TGTGCCAGCAGCCGGGACAGGGGATGCAATCAGCCCCAGCATTTT.

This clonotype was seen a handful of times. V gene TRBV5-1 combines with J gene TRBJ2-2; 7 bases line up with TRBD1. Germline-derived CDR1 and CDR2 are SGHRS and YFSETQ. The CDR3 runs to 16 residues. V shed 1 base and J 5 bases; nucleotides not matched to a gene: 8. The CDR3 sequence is CASSLFEQGITGELFF. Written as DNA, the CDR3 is TGCGCCAGCAGCTTGTTCGAACAGGGGATAACCGGGGAGCTGTTTTTT. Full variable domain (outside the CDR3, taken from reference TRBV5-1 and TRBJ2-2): KAGVTQTPRYLIKTRGQQVTLSCSPISGHRSVSWYQQTPGQGLQFLFEYFSETQRNKGNFPGRFSGRQFSNSRSEMNVSTLELGDSALYLCASSLFEQGITGELFFGEGSRLTVL.

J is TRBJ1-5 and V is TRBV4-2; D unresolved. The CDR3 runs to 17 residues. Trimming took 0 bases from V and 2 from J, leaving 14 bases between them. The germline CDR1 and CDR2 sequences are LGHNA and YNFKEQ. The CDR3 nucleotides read TGTGCCAGCAGCCAAGATCCGAGAGGCAGAGGCAATCAGCCCCAGCATTTT. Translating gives CASSQDPRGRGNQPQHF.

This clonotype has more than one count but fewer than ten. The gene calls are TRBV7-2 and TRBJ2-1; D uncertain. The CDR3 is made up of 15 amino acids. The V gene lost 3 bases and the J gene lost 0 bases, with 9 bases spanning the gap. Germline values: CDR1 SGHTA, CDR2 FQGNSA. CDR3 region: CASSFQQSSYNEQFF. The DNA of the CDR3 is TGTGCCAGCAGCTTCCAACAGAGCTCCTACAATGAGCAGTTCTTC. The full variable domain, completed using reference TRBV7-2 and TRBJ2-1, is GAGVSQSPSNKVTEKGKDVELRCDPISGHTALYWYRQSLGQGLEFLIYFQGNSAPDKSGLPSDRFSAERTGGSVSTLTIQRTQQEDSAVYLCASSFQQSSYNEQFFGPGTRLTVL.

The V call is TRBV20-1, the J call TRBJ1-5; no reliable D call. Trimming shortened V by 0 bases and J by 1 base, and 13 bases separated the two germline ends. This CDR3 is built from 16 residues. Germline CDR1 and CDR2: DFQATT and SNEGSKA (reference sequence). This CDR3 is CSARDAGGQSNQPQHF. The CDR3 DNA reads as TGCAGTGCTAGAGATGCGGGAGGCCAGAGCAATCAGCCCCAGCATTTT.

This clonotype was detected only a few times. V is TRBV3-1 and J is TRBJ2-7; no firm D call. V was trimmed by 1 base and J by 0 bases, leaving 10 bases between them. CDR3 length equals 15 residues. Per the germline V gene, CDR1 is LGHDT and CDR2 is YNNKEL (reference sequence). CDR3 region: CASSQAEFSSYEQYF. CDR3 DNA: TGTGCCAGCAGCCAAGCAGAGTTTAGCTCCTACGAGCAGTACTTC.